The sequence of this T cell receptor beta chain was determined in a study of identical twins. Per the germline V gene, CDR1 is LGHDT and CDR2 is YNNKEL (reference sequence). J was trimmed by 4 bases and V by 2 bases; bases with no gene match: 7. CDR3 length: 16 residues. A single record per CDR3 protein comes from TCRdb applying MiXCR to the 5' RACE reads. The sample carries nearly 900,000 distinct CDR3 sequences, more than 9% recorded once. Healthy Caucasians were all of the donors. These data were likewise used in another study, on yellow fever vaccine responses in identical twins.

The receptor was derived from a woman aged 18-30 years in good health. Sequencing was carried out using PBMCs. The chain carries TRBV3-1 and TRBJ2-5; 10 bases agree with TRBD2. CDR3 protein: CASSQPLLAGTETQYF. CDR3 DNA: TGTGCCAGCAGCCAACCCCTACTAGCGGGGACAGAGACCCAGTACTTC.